A selection of T cell receptor beta chains follows, all from one sample in a study of CD8+CD57+ T cells in acquired aplastic anemia. TCRdb re-called the reads with MiXCR, one entry per CDR3 protein. Of about 150,000 distinct CDR3 sequences listed, 40% to 55% are singletons. The material sequenced was sorted CD4+, CD8+, or CD8+CD57+ T cells (not recorded which) from PBMCs. The receptor source for this set is a human donor with aplastic anemia. The CDR3 runs from the conserved cysteine through the conserved F or W. The D gene is left open where the match is weak. The size of a clone is reported for some rows only, either as once, few or many, or as a class for expanded clones.

CDR3 | DNA | J | V | size | D
CATSRDATGSYEQYF | TGTGCCACCAGCAGAGATGCAACGGGGAGCTACGAGCAGTACTTC | TRBJ2-7 | TRBV15 | many | NA
CATSRDLSRERVF | TGTGCCACCAGCAGAGATCTGAGTCGGGAGCGAGTCTTC | TRBJ2-1 | TRBV15 | NA | NA
CATSREGFTSDTQYF | TGTGCCACCAGCAGAGAGGGGTTTACCTCCGATACGCAGTATTTT | TRBJ2-3 | TRBV15 | NA | NA
CASSNGQGSDTQYF | TGTGCCAGTAGTAACGGACAGGGCTCAGATACGCAGTATTTT | TRBJ2-3 | TRBV19 | many | TRBD1
CASGSRAGLAGGPNTGELFF | TGTGCCAGCGGGAGCCGAGCGGGACTAGCGGGGGGTCCGAACACCGGGGAGCTGTTTTTT | TRBJ2-2 | TRBV5-6 | few | TRBD2
CAISVGQVNSPLHF | TGTGCCATCAGTGTAGGGCAGGTTAATTCACCCCTCCACTTT | TRBJ1-6 | TRBV10-3 | NA | NA
CASSELGGRMSYTF | TGTGCCAGCAGTGAATTAGGAGGGAGGATGAGCTACACCTTC | TRBJ1-2 | TRBV2 | NA | NA
CASSERNSYEQYF | TGCGCCAGCAGTGAGAGGAACTCCTACGAGCAGTACTTC | TRBJ2-7 | TRBV10-2 | NA | NA
CASSLAGAGANVLTF | TGTGCCAGCTCACTAGCGGGAGCCGGGGCCAACGTCCTGACTTTC | TRBJ2-6 | TRBV7-3 | NA | TRBD2
CASSPLIEGYTEAFF | TGTGCCAGCTCACCACTAATTGAGGGGTACACTGAAGCTTTCTTT | TRBJ1-1 | TRBV18 | NA | NA
CAISEEQGTYNEQFF | TGTGCCATCAGTGAGGAACAGGGGACTTACAATGAGCAGTTCTTC | TRBJ2-1 | TRBV10-3 | NA | NA
CSVGGTQCNEQFF | TGCAGCGTTGGGGGGACGCAATGCAATGAGCAGTTCTTC | TRBJ2-1 | TRBV29-1 | NA | NA
CAISPGLTNTGELVF | TGTGCCATCAGTCCAGGACTAACGAACACTGGGGAGCTGGTTTTT | TRBJ2-2 | TRBV10-3 | NA | NA
CASSFQGTNYGYTF | TGTGCCAGCAGTTTTCAGGGGACTAACTATGGCTACACCTTC | TRBJ1-2 | TRBV2 | NA | NA
CASSLAASYAFF | TGTGCCAGCAGCTTAGCAGCGTCATACGCTTTCTTT | TRBJ1-1 | TRBV7-2 | NA | NA
CASSTGLAGPYEQYF | TGTGCCAGCAGCACTGGACTAGCGGGGCCCTACGAGCAGTACTTC | TRBJ2-7 | TRBV12-3/TRBV12-4 | NA | TRBD2
CASSLAPGMEEQYF | TGTGCCAGCAGCTTAGCCCCAGGGATGGAAGAGCAGTACTTC | TRBJ2-7 | TRBV7-2 | few | NA
CSVNNRGRGETQYF | TGCAGCGTGAATAACAGGGGGCGCGGAGAGACCCAGTACTTC | TRBJ2-5 | TRBV29-1 | NA | TRBD1
CASSQESGTNTEASF | TGTGCCAGCAGCCAAGAGTCGGGTACCAACACTGAAGCTTCCTTT | TRBJ1-1 | TRBV3-1 | NA | NA
CASSVTGSNSPLHF | TGTGCCAGTAGTGTGACAGGTTCCAATTCACCCCTCCACTTT | TRBJ1-6 | TRBV19 | NA | NA
CSAMEGAQNYGYTF | TGCAGTGCTATGGAGGGGGCGCAGAACTATGGCTACACCTTC | TRBJ1-2 | TRBV20-1 | once | TRBD1
CASSNGQGLYEQYF | TGTGCCAGTAGTAACGGACAGGGCCTCTACGAGCAGTACTTC | TRBJ2-7 | TRBV19 | few | TRBD1
CASSTQGTGNGYTF | TGTGCCAGTAGTACGCAAGGGACAGGGAATGGCTACACCTTC | TRBJ1-2 | TRBV19 | NA | TRBD1
CSARGLSYEQYF | TGCAGTGCTAGAGGGCTCTCCTACGAGCAGTACTTC | TRBJ2-7 | TRBV20-1 | NA | NA
CASRGSGEVAEAFF | TGCGCCAGCAGGGGCTCGGGGGAAGTGGCTGAAGCTTTCTTT | TRBJ1-1 | TRBV10-2 | NA | NA
CAARDDDYEQYF | TGTGCCGCCCGGGACGACGACTACGAGCAGTACTTC | TRBJ2-7 | TRBV10-3 | NA | NA